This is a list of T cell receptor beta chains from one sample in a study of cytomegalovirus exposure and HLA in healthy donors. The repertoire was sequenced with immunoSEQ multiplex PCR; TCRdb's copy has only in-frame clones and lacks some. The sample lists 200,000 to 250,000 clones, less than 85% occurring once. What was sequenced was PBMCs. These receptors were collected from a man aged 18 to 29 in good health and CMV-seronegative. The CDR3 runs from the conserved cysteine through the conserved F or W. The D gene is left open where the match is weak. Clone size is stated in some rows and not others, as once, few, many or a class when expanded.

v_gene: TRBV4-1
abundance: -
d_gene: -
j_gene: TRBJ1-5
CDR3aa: CASSPQVNSNQPQHF
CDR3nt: TGCGCCAGCAGCCCTCAGGTCAATTCCAATCAGCCCCAGCATTTT

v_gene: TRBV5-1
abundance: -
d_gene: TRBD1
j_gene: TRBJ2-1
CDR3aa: CASSRRVGRGPNEQFF
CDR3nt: TGCGCCAGCAGCCGGAGGGTTGGCAGGGGGCCCAATGAGCAGTTCTTC

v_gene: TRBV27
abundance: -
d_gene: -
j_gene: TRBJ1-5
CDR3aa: CASSTRTGGYSNQPQHF
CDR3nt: TGTGCCAGCAGTACCCGAACGGGGGGATATAGCAATCAGCCCCAGCATTTT

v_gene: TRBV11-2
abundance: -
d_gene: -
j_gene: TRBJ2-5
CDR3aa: CASSLFPGFQETQYF
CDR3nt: TGTGCCAGCAGCTTATTCCCAGGATTCCAAGAGACCCAGTACTTC

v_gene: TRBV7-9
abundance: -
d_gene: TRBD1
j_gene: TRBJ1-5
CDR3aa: CASSPTGSNQPQHF
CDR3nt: TGTGCCAGCAGTCCGACAGGGAGCAATCAGCCCCAGCATTTT

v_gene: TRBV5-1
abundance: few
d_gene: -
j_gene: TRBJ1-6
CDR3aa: CASRAAPHNSPLHF
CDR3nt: TGCGCCAGCAGAGCTGCACCTCATAATTCACCCCTCCACTTT

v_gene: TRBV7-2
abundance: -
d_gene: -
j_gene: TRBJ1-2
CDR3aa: CASSAEWGGDYGYTF
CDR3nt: TGTGCCAGCAGCGCCGAGTGGGGGGGGGACTATGGCTACACCTTC

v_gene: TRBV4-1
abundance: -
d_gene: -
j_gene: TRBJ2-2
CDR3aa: CASSPSFSGVRNTGELFF
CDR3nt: TGCGCCAGCAGCCCATCTTTCTCGGGGGTACGGAACACCGGGGAGCTGTTTTTT

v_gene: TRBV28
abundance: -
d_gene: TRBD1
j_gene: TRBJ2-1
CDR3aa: CASSFVGTAYNEQFF
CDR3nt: TGTGCCAGCAGTTTTGTCGGGACAGCTTACAATGAGCAGTTCTTC

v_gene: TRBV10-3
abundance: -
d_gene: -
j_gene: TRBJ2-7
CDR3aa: CAIRNDYGGDTYEQYF
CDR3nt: TGTGCCATCAGGAATGACTATGGCGGGGATACCTACGAGCAGTACTTC

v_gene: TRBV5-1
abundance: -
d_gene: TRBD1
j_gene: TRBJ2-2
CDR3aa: CASSLATGGSRELFF
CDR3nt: TGCGCCAGCAGCTTGGCGACAGGGGGCTCGCGGGAGCTGTTTTTT

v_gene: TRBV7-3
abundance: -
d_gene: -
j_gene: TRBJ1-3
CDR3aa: CASSSAGGNTIYF
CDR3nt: TGTGCCAGCAGCTCCGCGGGAGGAAACACCATATATTTT

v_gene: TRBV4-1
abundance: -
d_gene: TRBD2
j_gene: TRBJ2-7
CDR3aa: CASSQDTGGYEQYF
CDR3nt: TGCGCCAGCAGCCAAGATACGGGGGGGTACGAGCAGTACTTC

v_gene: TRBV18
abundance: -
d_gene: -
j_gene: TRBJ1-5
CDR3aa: CASSPPGGDQPQHF
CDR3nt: TGTGCCAGCTCACCACCGGGGGGAGATCAGCCCCAGCATTTT

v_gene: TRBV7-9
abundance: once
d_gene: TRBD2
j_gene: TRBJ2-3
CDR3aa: CASAPGAGGPSDTQYF
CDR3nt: TGTGCCAGCGCGCCGGGGGCGGGAGGGCCCTCAGATACGCAGTATTTT

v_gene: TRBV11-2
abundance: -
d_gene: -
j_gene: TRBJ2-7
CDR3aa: CASSSAGRSYEQYF
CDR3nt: TGTGCCAGCAGCTCGGCCGGGAGATCCTACGAGCAGTACTTC

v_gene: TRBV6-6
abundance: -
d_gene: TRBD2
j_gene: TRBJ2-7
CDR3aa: CASSYYGRDWEQYF
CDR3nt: TGTGCCAGCAGTTACTACGGGAGGGATTGGGAGCAGTACTTC

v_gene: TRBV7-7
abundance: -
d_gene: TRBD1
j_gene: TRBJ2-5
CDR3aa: CASSSGGAPKTQYF
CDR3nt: TGTGCTAGCAGCTCAGGGGGCGCCCCGAAGACCCAGTACTTC

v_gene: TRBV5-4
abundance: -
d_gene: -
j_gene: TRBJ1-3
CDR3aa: CASSTTRMGAGNTIYF
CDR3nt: TGTGCCAGCAGCACCACCCGTATGGGGGCCGGAAACACCATATATTTT

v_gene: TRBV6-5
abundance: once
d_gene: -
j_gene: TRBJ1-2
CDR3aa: CASSYARRDYGYTF
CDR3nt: TGTGCCAGCAGTTACGCCAGGAGGGACTATGGCTACACCTTC

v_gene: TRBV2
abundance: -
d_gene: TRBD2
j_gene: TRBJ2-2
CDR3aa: CASRATSGRSMGGELFF
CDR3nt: TGTGCCAGCAGAGCTACTAGCGGGAGAAGTATGGGCGGGGAGCTGTTTTTT

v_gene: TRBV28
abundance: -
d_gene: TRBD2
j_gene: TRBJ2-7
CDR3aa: CASIPGASGRPNYEQYF
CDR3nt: TGTGCCAGCATTCCTGGGGCTAGCGGGAGGCCGAACTACGAGCAGTACTTC

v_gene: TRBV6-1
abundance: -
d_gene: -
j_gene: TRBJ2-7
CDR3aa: CASALGGYEQYF
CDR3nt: TGTGCCAGCGCTCTAGGGGGATACGAGCAGTACTTC

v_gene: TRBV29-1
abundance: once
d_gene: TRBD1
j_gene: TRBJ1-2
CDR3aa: CSVNRGQGYGYTF
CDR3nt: TGCAGCGTGAACAGGGGGCAGGGCTATGGCTACACCTTC

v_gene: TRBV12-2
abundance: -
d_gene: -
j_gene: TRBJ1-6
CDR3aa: CASRLARGGTGGSPLHF
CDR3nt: TGTGCAAGTCGCTTAGCCCGGGGTGGGACAGGGGGATCACCCCTCCACTTT

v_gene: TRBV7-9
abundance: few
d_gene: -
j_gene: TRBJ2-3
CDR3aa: CASSLIVGSFRDTQYF
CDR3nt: TGTGCCAGCAGCTTAATAGTCGGGAGTTTTCGAGATACGCAGTATTTT

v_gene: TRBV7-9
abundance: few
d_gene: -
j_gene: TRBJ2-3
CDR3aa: CASSLNRQATDTQYF
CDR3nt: TGTGCCAGCAGCTTAAACCGACAGGCCACAGATACGCAGTATTTT

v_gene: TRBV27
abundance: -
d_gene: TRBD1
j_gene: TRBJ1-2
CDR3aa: CASSSLQGALGGYGYTF
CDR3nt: TGTGCCAGCAGTTCGCTACAGGGGGCACTTGGTGGCTATGGCTACACCTTC

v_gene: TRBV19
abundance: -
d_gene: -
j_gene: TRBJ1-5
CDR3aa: CASSISPDSRNQPQHF
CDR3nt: TGTGCCAGTAGTATATCCCCCGACAGTAGAAATCAGCCCCAGCATTTT

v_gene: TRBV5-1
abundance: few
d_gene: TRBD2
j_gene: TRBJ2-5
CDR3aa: CASSLGTSGIGLETQYF
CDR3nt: TGCGCCAGCAGCTTGGGGACTAGCGGGATTGGGTTGGAGACCCAGTACTTC

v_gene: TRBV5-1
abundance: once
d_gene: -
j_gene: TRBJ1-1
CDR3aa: CASRMGGNTEAFF
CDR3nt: TGCGCCAGCAGGATGGGGGGGAACACTGAAGCTTTCTTT

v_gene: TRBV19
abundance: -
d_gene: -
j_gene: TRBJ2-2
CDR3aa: CATSSLGNTGELFF
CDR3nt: TGTGCCACCTCCTCGCTCGGGAACACCGGGGAGCTGTTTTTT

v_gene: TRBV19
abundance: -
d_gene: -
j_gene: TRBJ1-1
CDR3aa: CASSPYSVNTEAFF
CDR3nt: TGTGCCAGTAGTCCCTACTCGGTGAACACTGAAGCTTTCTTT

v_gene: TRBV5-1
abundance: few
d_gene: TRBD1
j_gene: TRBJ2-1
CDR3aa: CASSLVQGEGNEQFF
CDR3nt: TGCGCCAGCAGCTTGGTACAGGGGGAAGGCAATGAGCAGTTCTTC

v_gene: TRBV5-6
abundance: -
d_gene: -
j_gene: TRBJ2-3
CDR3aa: CASSSSGGPDTQYF
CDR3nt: TGTGCCAGCAGCTCCTCGGGGGGCCCAGATACGCAGTATTTT

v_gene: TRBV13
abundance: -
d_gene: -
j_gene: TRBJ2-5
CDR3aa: CASSPEDRETQYF
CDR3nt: TGTGCCAGCAGCCCTGAAGACAGAGAGACCCAGTACTTC

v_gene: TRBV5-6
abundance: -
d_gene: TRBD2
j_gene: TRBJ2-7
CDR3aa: CASSLSGRAPHEQYF
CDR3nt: TGTGCCAGCAGTCTTAGCGGGAGGGCCCCCCACGAGCAGTACTTC

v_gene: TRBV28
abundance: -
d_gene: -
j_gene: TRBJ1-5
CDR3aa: CATQKRWYAGRGQPQHF
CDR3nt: TGTGCCACCCAGAAACGTTGGTACGCGGGACGCGGTCAGCCCCAGCATTTT

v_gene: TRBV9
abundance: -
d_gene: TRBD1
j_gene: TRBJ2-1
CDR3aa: CASSFGQGVEGEQFF
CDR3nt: TGTGCCAGCAGCTTCGGACAGGGGGTAGAAGGGGAGCAGTTCTTC

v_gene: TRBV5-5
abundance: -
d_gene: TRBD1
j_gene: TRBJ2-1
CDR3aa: CASSLSQGVGNEQFF
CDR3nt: TGTGCCAGCAGCTTGAGTCAGGGGGTGGGAAATGAGCAGTTCTTC

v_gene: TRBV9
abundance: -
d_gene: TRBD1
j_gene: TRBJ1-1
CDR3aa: CASSPLTGGNTEAFF
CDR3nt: TGTGCCAGCAGCCCCCTGACAGGGGGGAACACTGAAGCTTTCTTT

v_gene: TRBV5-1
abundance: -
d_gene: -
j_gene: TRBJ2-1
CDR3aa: CASSWPGGEQFF
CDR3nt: TGCGCCAGCAGCTGGCCCGGCGGTGAGCAGTTCTTC

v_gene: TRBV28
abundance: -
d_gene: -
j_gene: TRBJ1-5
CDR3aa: CASNPGGMSNQPQHF
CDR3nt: TGTGCCAGCAACCCGGGGGGGATGAGCAATCAGCCCCAGCATTTT

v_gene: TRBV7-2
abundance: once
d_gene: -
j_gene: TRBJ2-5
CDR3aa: CASNPTRQETQYF
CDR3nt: TGTGCCAGCAACCCTACTCGGCAAGAGACCCAGTACTTC

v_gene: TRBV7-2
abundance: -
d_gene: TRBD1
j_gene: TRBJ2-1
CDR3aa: CASSPKGAIEQFF
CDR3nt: TGTGCCAGCAGCCCGAAGGGGGCAATTGAGCAGTTCTTC

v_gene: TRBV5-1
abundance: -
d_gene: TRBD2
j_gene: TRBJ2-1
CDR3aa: CASSYNLAGVGDEQFF
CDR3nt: TGCGCCAGCAGCTATAACCTAGCGGGAGTAGGAGATGAGCAGTTCTTC

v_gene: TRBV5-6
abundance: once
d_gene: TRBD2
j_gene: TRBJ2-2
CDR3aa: CASSWGLGIGELFF
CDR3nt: TGTGCCAGCAGCTGGGGACTAGGAATCGGGGAGCTGTTTTTT

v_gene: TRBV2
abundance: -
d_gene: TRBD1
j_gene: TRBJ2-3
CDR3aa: CASSSGQGNTDTQYF
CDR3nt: TGTGCCAGCAGTTCGGGACAGGGGAACACAGATACGCAGTATTTT

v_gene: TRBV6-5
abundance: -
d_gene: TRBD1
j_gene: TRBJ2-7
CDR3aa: CASSYGTGWEYEQYF
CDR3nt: TGTGCCAGCAGTTACGGGACAGGGTGGGAGTACGAGCAGTACTTC

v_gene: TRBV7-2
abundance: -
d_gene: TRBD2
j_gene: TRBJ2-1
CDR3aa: CASSLVSGLDYNEQFF
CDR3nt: TGTGCCAGCAGCTTAGTGTCCGGACTAGACTACAATGAGCAGTTCTTC

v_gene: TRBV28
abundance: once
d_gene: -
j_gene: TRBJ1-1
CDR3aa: CASSLRGEAFF
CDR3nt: TGTGCCAGCAGTTTACGAGGGGAAGCTTTCTTT

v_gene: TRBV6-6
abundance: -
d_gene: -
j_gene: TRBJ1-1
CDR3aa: CASSYRGLDGTEAFF
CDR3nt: TGTGCCAGCAGTTACCGGGGTCTGGATGGAACTGAAGCTTTCTTT

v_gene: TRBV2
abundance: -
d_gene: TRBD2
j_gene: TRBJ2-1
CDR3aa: CASKERELNEQFF
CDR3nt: TGTGCCAGCAAAGAGCGGGAGCTCAATGAGCAGTTCTTC

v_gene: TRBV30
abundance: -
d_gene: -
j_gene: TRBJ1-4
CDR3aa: CAWSVDSSNEKLFF
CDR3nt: TGTGCCTGGAGTGTCGACAGTTCTAATGAAAAACTGTTTTTT

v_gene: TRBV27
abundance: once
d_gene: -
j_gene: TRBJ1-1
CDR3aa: CASSGSPGAEAFF
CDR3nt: TGTGCCAGCAGTGGGTCCCCAGGGGCTGAAGCTTTCTTT

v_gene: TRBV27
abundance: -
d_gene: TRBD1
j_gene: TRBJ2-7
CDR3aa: CASSQTGQGSYEQYF
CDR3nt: TGTGCCAGCAGTCAAACGGGACAGGGGTCCTACGAGCAGTACTTC

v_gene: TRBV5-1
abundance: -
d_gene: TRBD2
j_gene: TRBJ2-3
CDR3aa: CASSPHSGSGSDTQYF
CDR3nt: TGCGCCAGCAGCCCCCATAGCGGGAGTGGCTCAGATACGCAGTATTTT

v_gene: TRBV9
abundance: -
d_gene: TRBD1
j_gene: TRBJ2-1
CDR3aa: CASSPRGQLDNEQFF
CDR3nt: TGTGCCAGCAGCCCTAGGGGACAGCTAGACAATGAGCAGTTCTTC

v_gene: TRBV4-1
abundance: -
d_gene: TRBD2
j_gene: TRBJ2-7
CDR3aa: CASSQEGLAGAGSYEQYF
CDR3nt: TGCGCCAGCAGCCAAGAGGGACTAGCGGGAGCGGGCTCCTACGAGCAGTACTTC

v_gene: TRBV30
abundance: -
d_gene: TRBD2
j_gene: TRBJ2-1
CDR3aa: CAWDLGGNEQFF
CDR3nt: TGTGCCTGGGACCTCGGGGGGAATGAGCAGTTCTTC